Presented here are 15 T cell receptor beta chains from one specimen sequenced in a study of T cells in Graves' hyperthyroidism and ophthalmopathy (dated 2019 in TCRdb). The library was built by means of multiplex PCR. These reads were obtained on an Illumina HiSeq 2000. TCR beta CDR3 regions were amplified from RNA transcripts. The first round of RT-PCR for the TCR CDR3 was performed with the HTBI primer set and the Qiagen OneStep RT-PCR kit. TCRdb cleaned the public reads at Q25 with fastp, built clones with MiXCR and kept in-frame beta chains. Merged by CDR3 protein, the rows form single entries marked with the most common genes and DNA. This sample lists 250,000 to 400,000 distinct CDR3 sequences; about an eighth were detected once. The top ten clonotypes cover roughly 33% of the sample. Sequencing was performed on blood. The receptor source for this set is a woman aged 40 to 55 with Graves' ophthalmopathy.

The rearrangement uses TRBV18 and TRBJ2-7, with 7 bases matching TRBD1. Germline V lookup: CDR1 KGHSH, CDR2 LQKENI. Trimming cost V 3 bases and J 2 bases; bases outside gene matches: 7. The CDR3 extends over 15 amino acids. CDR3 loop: CASSPNGQGAYEQYF. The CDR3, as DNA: TGTGCCAGCTCACCCAACGGGCAGGGGGCCTACGAGCAGTACTTC.

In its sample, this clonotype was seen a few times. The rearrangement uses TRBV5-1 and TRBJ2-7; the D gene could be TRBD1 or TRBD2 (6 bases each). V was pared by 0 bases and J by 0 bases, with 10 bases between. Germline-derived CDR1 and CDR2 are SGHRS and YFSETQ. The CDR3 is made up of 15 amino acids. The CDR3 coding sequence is TGCGCCAGCAGCTTGGACGGGGGCTACTCCTACGAGCAGTACTTC. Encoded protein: CASSLDGGYSYEQYF.

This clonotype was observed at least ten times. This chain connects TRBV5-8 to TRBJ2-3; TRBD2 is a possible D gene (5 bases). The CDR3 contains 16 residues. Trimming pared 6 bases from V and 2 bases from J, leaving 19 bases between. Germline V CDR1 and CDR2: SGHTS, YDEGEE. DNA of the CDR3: TGTGCCAGCACCCTGGAGGCAAGCGGCTTCACAGATACGCAGTATTTT. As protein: CASTLEASGFTDTQYF.

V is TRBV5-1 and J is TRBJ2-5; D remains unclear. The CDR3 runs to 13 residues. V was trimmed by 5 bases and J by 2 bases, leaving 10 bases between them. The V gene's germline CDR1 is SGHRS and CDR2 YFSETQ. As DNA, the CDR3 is TGCGCCAGCAGTATAAAGGAGCAAGAGACCCAGTACTTC. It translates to CASSIKEQETQYF.

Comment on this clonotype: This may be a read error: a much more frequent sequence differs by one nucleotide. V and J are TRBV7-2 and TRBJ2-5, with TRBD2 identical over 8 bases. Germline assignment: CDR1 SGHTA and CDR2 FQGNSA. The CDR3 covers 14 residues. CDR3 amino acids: CAGSQGTSRETQYF. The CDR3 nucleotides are TGTGCCGGCAGCCAGGGGACTAGTAGAGAGACCCAGTACTTC.

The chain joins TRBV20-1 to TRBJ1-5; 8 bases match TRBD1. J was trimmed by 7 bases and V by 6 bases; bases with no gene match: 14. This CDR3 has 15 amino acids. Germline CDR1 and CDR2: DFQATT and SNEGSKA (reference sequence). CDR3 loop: CSARAAGGSGQPQHF. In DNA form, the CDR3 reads TGCAGTGCCCGGGCGGCAGGGGGCAGTGGACAGCCCCAGCATTTT.

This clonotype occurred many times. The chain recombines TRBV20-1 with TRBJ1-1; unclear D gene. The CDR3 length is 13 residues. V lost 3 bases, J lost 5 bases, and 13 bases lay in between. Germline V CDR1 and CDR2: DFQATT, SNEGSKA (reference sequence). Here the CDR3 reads CSASGEAGTEAFF. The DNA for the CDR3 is TGCAGTGCTAGCGGGGAAGCCGGAACTGAAGCTTTCTTT.

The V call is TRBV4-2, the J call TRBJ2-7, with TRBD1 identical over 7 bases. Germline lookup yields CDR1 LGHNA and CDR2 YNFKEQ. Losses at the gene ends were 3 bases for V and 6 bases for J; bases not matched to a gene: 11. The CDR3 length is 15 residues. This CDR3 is CASSQDTRTGREQYF. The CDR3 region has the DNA TGTGCCAGCAGCCAGGATACGCGGACAGGACGCGAGCAGTACTTC.

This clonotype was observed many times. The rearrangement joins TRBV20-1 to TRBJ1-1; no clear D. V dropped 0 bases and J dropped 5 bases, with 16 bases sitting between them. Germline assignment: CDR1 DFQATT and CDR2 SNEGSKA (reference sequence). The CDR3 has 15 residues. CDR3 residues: CSARDSGSLRTEAFF. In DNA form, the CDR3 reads TGCAGTGCTAGAGATTCAGGCTCTCTTCGGACTGAAGCTTTCTTT.

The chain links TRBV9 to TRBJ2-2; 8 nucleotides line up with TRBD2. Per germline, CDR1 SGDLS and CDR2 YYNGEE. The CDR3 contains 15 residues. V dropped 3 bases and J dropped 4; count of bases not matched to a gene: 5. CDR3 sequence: CASSEAGVSTGELFF. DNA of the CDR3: TGTGCCAGCAGCGAAGCGGGAGTTAGCACCGGGGAGCTGTTTTTT.

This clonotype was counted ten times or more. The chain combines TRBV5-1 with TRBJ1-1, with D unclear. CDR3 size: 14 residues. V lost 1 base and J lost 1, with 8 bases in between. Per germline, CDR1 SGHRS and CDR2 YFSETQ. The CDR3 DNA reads TGCGCCAGCAGCTTGAGCGTCACGAACACTGAAGCTTTCTTT. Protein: CASSLSVTNTEAFF.

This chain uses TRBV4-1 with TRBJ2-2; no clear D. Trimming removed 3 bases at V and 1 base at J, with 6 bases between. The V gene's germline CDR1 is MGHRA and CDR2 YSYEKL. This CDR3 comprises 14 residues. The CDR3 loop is CASSQTWNTGELFF. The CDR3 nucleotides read TGCGCCAGCAGCCAGACCTGGAACACCGGGGAGCTGTTTTTT.

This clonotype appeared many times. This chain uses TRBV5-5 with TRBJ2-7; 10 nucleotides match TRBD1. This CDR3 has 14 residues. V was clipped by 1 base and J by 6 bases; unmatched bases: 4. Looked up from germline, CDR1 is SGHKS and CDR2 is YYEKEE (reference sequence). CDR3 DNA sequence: TGTGCCAGCAGCTTGAGGGACAGGGGACCCGAGCAGTACTTC. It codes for CASSLRDRGPEQYF.

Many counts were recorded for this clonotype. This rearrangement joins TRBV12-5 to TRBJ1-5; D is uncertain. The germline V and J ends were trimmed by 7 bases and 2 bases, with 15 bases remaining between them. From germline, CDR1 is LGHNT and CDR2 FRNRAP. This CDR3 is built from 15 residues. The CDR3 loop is CASAPTDLGNQPQHF. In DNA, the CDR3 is TGTGCTAGTGCCCCCACGGACCTGGGCAATCAGCCCCAGCATTTT.

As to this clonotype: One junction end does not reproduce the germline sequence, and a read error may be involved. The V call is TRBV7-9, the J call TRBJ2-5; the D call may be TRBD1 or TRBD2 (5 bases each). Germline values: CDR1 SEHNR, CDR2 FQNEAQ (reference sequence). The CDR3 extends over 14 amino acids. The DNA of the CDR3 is TGCGCCAGCAGCCTTTCGGGACCCAAAGAGACCCAGTACTTC. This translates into CASSLSGPKETQYF.